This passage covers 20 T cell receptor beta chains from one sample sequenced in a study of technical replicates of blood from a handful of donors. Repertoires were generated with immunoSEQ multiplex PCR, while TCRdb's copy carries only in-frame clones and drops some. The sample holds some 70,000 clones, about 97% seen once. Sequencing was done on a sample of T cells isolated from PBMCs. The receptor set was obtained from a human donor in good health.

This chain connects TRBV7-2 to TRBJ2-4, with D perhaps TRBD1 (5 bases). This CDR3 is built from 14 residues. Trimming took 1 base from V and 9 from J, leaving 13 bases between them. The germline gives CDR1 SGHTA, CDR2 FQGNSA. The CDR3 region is CASSLEAGNAIQYF. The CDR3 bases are TGTGCCAGCAGCTTAGAGGCAGGGAACGCCATTCAGTACTTC.

This CDR3 is CASSSVARHTDTQYF. In nucleotides, the CDR3 is TGTGCCAGCAGCTCCGTAGCGAGACACACAGATACGCAGTATTTT. V usage is TRBV7-8 and J usage is TRBJ2-3; D is perhaps TRBD2 (5 bases). This CDR3 is 15 amino acids long. Trimming removed 4 bases at V and 2 bases at J, with 13 bases between. CDR1 is SGHVS and CDR2 is FQNEAQ in the germline V gene.

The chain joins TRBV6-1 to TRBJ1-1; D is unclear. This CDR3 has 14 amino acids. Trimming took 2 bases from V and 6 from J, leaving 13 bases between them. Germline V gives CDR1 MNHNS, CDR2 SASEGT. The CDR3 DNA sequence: TGTGCCAGCAGTGAAAGAGGAGGTGGGGCTGAAGCTTTCTTT. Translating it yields CASSERGGGAEAFF.

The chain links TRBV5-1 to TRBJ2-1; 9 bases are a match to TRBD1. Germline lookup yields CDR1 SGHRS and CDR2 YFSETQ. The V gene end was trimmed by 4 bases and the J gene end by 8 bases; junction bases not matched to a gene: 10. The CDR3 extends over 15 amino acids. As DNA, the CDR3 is TGCGCCAGCAGCAGGGGTCGGGACAGGGTCCATGAGCAGTTCTTC. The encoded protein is CASSRGRDRVHEQFF.

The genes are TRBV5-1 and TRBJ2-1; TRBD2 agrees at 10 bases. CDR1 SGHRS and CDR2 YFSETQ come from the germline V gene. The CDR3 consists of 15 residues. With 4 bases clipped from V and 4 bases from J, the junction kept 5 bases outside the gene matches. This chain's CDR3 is CASSPGTSVYNEQFF. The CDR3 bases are TGCGCCAGCAGCCCCGGGACTAGCGTTTACAATGAGCAGTTCTTC.

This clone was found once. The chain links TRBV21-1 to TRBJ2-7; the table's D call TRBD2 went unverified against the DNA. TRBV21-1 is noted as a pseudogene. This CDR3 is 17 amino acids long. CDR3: CASSRAREDPVYYEQYF. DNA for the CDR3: TGTGCCAGCAGCAGGGCACGGGAGGACCCCGTGTACTACGAGCAGTACTTC.

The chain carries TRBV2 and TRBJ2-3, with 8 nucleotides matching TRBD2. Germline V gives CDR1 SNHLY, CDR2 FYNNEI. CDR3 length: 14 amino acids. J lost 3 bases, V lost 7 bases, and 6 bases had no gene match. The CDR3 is CASIRTSTTDTQYF. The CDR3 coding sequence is TGTGCCAGCATTCGGACTAGCACTACAGATACGCAGTATTTT.

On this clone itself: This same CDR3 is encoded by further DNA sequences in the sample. In DNA, the CDR3 is TGTGCCAGCAGCGTAGCGGGACAAGAGACCCAGTACTTC. This translates into CASSVAGQETQYF. This sequence joins TRBV9 and TRBJ2-5; a possible D gene is TRBD2 (5 bases). The CDR3 sequence is 13 residues long. CDR1 and CDR2 from the germline V gene are SGDLS and YYNGEE. V lost 0 bases to trimming and J lost 2 bases, with 5 bases between them. Using reference TRBV9 and TRBJ2-5 for the parts outside the CDR3, the full variable domain is DSGVTQTPKHLITATGQRVTLRCSPRSGDLSVYWYQQSLDQGLQFLIQYYNGEERAKGNILERFSAQQFPDLHSELNLSSLELGDSALYFCASSVAGQETQYFGPGTRLLVL.

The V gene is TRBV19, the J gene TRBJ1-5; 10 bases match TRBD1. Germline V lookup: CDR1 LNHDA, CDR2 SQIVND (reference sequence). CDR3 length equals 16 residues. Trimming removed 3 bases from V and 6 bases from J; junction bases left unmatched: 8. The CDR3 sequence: CASSIGGQGIIQPQHF. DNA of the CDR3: TGTGCCAGTAGTATTGGGGGACAGGGGATTATTCAGCCCCAGCATTTT.

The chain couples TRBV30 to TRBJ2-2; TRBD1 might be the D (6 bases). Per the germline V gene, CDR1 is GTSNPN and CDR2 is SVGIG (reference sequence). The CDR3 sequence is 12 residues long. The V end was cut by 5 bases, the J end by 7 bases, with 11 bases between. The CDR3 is CAWDEGVGELFF. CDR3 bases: TGTGCCTGGGACGAGGGGGTCGGGGAGCTGTTTTTT.

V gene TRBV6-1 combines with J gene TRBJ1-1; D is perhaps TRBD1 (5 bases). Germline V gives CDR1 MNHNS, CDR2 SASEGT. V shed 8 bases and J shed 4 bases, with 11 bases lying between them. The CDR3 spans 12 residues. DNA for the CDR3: TGTGCCAGCGGCGGGGGTCTCACTGAAGCTTTCTTT. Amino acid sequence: CASGGGLTEAFF.

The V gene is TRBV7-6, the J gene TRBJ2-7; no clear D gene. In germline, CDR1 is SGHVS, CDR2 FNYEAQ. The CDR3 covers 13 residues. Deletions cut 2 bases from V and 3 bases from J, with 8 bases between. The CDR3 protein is CASSLSTFYEQYF. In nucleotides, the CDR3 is TGTGCCAGCAGCTTATCCACTTTCTACGAGCAGTACTTC.

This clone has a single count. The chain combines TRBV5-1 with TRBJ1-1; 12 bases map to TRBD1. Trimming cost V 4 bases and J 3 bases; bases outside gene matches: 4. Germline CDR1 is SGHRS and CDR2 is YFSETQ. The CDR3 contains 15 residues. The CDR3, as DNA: TGCGCCAGCAGCGCCGGGACAGGGGGCTACACTGAAGCTTTCTTT. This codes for CASSAGTGGYTEAFF. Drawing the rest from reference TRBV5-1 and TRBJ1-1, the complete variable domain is KAGVTQTPRYLIKTRGQQVTLSCSPISGHRSVSWYQQTPGQGLQFLFEYFSETQRNKGNFPGRFSGRQFSNSRSEMNVSTLELGDSALYLCASSAGTGGYTEAFFGQGTRLTVV.

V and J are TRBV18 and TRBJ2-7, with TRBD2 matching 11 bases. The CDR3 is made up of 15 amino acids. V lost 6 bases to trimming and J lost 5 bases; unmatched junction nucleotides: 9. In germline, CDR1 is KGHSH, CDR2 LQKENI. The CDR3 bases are TGTGCCAGCTCTCCCCGACTAGCGGGACTCAACGAGCAGTACTTC. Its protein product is CASSPRLAGLNEQYF.

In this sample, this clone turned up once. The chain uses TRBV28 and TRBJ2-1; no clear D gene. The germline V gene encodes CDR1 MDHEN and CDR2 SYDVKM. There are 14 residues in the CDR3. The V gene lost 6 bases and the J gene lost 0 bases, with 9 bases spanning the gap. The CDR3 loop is CASSAPSSYNEQFF. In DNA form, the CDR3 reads TGTGCCAGCAGCGCTCCTAGCTCCTACAATGAGCAGTTCTTC.

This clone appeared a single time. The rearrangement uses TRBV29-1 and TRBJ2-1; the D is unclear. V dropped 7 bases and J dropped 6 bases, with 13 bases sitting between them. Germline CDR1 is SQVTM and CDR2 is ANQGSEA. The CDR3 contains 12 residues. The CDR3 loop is CSAADGPNEQFF. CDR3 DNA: TGCAGCGCCGCGGATGGCCCCAATGAGCAGTTCTTC.

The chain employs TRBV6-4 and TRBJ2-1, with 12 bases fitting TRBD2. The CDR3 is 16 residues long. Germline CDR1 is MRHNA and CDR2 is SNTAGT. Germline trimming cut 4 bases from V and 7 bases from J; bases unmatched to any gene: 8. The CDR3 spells CASSGLAGGPENEQFF. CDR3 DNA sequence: TGTGCCAGCAGTGGGCTAGCGGGAGGGCCGGAGAATGAGCAGTTCTTC.

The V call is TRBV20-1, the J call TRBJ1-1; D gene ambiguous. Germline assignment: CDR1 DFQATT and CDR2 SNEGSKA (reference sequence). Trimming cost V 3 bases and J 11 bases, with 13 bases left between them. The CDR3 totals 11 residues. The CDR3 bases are TGCAGTGCTAGTTTGGGTCCAGCGGCTTTCTTT. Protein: CSASLGPAAFF.

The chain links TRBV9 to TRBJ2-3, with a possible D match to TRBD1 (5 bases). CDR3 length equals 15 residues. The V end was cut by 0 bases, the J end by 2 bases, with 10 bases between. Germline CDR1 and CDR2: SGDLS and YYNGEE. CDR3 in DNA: TGTGCCAGCAGCGTAGTAGGGGCAGACACAGATACGCAGTATTTT. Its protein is CASSVVGADTDTQYF. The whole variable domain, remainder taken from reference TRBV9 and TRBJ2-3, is DSGVTQTPKHLITATGQRVTLRCSPRSGDLSVYWYQQSLDQGLQFLIQYYNGEERAKGNILERFSAQQFPDLHSELNLSSLELGDSALYFCASSVVGADTDTQYFGPGTRLTVL.

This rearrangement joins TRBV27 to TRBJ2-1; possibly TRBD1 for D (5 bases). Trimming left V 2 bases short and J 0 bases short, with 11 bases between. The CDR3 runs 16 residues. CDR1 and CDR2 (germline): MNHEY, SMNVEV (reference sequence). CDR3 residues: CASSLTTVSSYNEQFF. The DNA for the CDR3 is TGTGCCAGCAGTTTAACGACAGTTAGCTCCTACAATGAGCAGTTCTTC.